These T cell receptor beta chains were read from a single sample in a study of neurological immune-mediated disorders. A single record per CDR3 protein comes from TCRdb applying MiXCR to the 5' RACE reads. The repertoire holds under 50,000 distinct CDR3 sequences, with about an eighth as singletons. The sequenced sample consisted of PBMCs. The origin of the receptors is a male donor with HTLV-1-associated myelopathy (HAM/TSP). The CDR3 runs from the conserved cysteine through the conserved F or W.

j_call: TRBJ1-5; v_call: TRBV20-1; cdr3_aa: CSARGRFGSVISPQHF
j_call: TRBJ2-1; v_call: TRBV12-3/TRBV12-4; cdr3_aa: CASSFLNEQFF
j_call: TRBJ2-3; v_call: TRBV4-3; cdr3_aa: CASSRQGIQREGGTQYF
j_call: TRBJ2-3; v_call: TRBV5-1; cdr3_aa: CASSLSFGLGADTQYF
j_call: TRBJ2-3; v_call: TRBV6-5; cdr3_aa: CASTRTSGGNADTQYF
j_call: TRBJ2-1; v_call: TRBV12-3/TRBV12-4; cdr3_aa: CASRLTSSYNEQFF
j_call: TRBJ1-1; v_call: TRBV3-1; cdr3_aa: CASSRDRGRVAEAFF
j_call: TRBJ2-3; v_call: TRBV5-6; cdr3_aa: CASSLGQSSTDTQYF
j_call: TRBJ2-5; v_call: TRBV7-2; cdr3_aa: CASSLYIGTQYF
j_call: TRBJ2-5; v_call: TRBV5-1; cdr3_aa: CASSFVQETQYF
j_call: TRBJ2-1; v_call: TRBV24-1; cdr3_aa: CATSTQGRNEQFF
j_call: TRBJ2-7; v_call: TRBV7-2; cdr3_aa: CASSFQYEQYF
j_call: TRBJ1-2; v_call: TRBV5-1; cdr3_aa: CASSSGTEYGYTF
j_call: TRBJ2-1; v_call: TRBV3-1; cdr3_aa: CASSQRGSYNEQFF
j_call: TRBJ2-5; v_call: TRBV7-2; cdr3_aa: CASSLALTTVEETKYF
j_call: TRBJ2-6; v_call: TRBV12-3/TRBV12-4; cdr3_aa: CASSFFPRFGTGPSGANVLTF
j_call: TRBJ2-3; v_call: TRBV6-4; cdr3_aa: CASSEARGATDTQYF
j_call: TRBJ1-2; v_call: TRBV5-1; cdr3_aa: CASSFSGNYGYTF
j_call: TRBJ2-3; v_call: TRBV20-1; cdr3_aa: CSARGAGATDTQYF
j_call: TRBJ1-1; v_call: TRBV5-1; cdr3_aa: CASSLDAPGTAYRTEAFF
j_call: TRBJ1-2; v_call: TRBV4-1; cdr3_aa: CASSLGTGNYGYTF
j_call: TRBJ1-4; v_call: TRBV4-3; cdr3_aa: CASSQDRGWGNEKLFF
j_call: TRBJ1-2; v_call: TRBV5-1; cdr3_aa: CASSLEGRYGYTF
j_call: TRBJ2-5; v_call: TRBV5-1; cdr3_aa: CASSTQGKTQETQYF
j_call: TRBJ1-1; v_call: TRBV5-1; cdr3_aa: CASSPRHLGMNTEAFF
j_call: TRBJ1-2; v_call: TRBV28; cdr3_aa: CASSAPGGHGYTF
j_call: TRBJ2-5; v_call: TRBV20-1; cdr3_aa: CSARVAGQETQYF
j_call: TRBJ2-7; v_call: TRBV9; cdr3_aa: CASSVATADSSVQYF
j_call: TRBJ2-3; v_call: TRBV20-1; cdr3_aa: CSASKDPSLDTQYF
j_call: TRBJ1-5; v_call: TRBV5-1; cdr3_aa: CASMSPGGQPQHF
j_call: TRBJ1-1; v_call: TRBV5-1; cdr3_aa: CASSLGRSYGEAFF
j_call: TRBJ2-3; v_call: TRBV5-5; cdr3_aa: CASSLEGTASTDTQYF
j_call: TRBJ1-2; v_call: TRBV6-6; cdr3_aa: CASSPPSPRDGGYTF
j_call: TRBJ2-7; v_call: TRBV20-1; cdr3_aa: CSAPGAGGHEQYF
j_call: TRBJ2-7; v_call: TRBV28; cdr3_aa: CAISGRTYEQYF
j_call: TRBJ1-2; v_call: TRBV6-6; cdr3_aa: CASSSWTGSYGYTF
j_call: TRBJ1-2; v_call: TRBV18; cdr3_aa: CASSLMEGQLPYGYTF
j_call: TRBJ1-4; v_call: TRBV7-2; cdr3_aa: CASSLAGRSNEKLFF
j_call: TRBJ1-1; v_call: TRBV12-3/TRBV12-4; cdr3_aa: CASSFGTATEDFF
j_call: TRBJ2-5; v_call: TRBV10-2; cdr3_aa: CASSGISGVETQYF
j_call: TRBJ2-2; v_call: TRBV6-5; cdr3_aa: CATLLTGNTGELFF
j_call: TRBJ2-7; v_call: TRBV28; cdr3_aa: CASNQPGQGFEQYF
j_call: TRBJ2-1; v_call: TRBV4-3; cdr3_aa: CASSQERVSSYNEQFF
j_call: TRBJ2-2; v_call: TRBV4-1; cdr3_aa: CASSQVLAGTGALFF
j_call: TRBJ1-1; v_call: TRBV5-1; cdr3_aa: CASRQQPGQTNTEAFF
j_call: TRBJ1-1; v_call: TRBV19; cdr3_aa: CASSTRTGFAFF
j_call: TRBJ2-2; v_call: TRBV6-5; cdr3_aa: CASSFGGLNTGELFF
j_call: TRBJ2-2; v_call: TRBV15; cdr3_aa: CATSTAGTGELFF